One T cell receptor beta chain is described in this entry. No cognate antigen has been identified for it. No qualities accompany the bases; no much larger clone lies one base away. The sample comes from a study of TIL therapy for anti-PD-1-resistant metastatic lung cancer (dated by TCRdb to 2020 to 2023). Concerning the study at large: Tumors were collected before any PD-1/PD-L1 blockade, after which patients were given nivolumab, and patients who progressed were given lymphodepletion, an infusion of expanded TIL and IL-2. Clonotypes were tracked across tumor, expanded TIL product and serial blood samples by T cell receptor beta sequencing of tumor and peripheral blood. The cohort was composed predominantly of lung adenocarcinoma, with a few EGFR-mutant and two ALK-rearranged tumors included, and half of patients were identified as current or former smokers. Enrolled patients had a median age of around 51 years (range roughly 38-80) and a median tumor PD-L1 proportion score of around 5.6%. A median non-synonymous tumor mutation burden of about 1.6 mutations per megabase was determined across the cohort by whole-exome sequencing.

The time point label for this specimen denotes: pre-treatment sample, taken before nivolumab and TIL therapy. Adults with stage 4 NSCLC were enrolled from 2017 to early 2020 in a dual-center phase I trial. The samples were drawn from an open-label, single-arm phase I trial testing tumor-infiltrating lymphocyte therapy combined with nivolumab in advanced non-small cell lung cancer. Blood mononuclear cells from EDTA tubes were separated on a Ficoll gradient and snap-frozen as pellets, and DNA was extracted from the cells using a Qiagen mini-prep kit. The paper as a whole reports these results and caveats: Generalizability was limited because the cohort was highly selected, with more treatment-naive, never-smoker and oncogene-addicted patients included than is typical. The study protocol defined all tumor marker inferences as exploratory. Infused TIL clonotypes partially replaced the baseline peripheral repertoire then decayed over months, with no apparent association between persistence and response.

From a lookup of the germline V gene, CDR1 and CDR2 are KGHSH and LQKENI. The CDR3 runs 16 amino acids, cysteine and phenylalanine included. Kept here is only the CDR3 DNA, which spans 48 bases and is read in frame from base 1. The V and J ends are trimmed by 5 bases and 5 bases, leaving 22 bases between them. The immunoSEQ v3 hsTCRB kit was used to amplify TCR beta CDR3 regions from genomic DNA through bias-controlled multiplex PCR. An Illumina NextSeq 500 was used to sequence the TCR libraries, reaching approximately 2 million read pairs at survey level or about 4.5-6 million at deep level. Concerning the study's data processing: V, D and J genes were assigned, non-productive sequences were removed, and clonality was reported by immunoSEQ Analyzer software. Repertoires were compared by productive Simpson clonality and by the Morisita overlap index of productive TRB rearrangements between infused TIL and blood. For each clone in blood, the absolute clonotype count was estimated by multiplying the lymphocyte count by the CD3+ fraction and by the clone's productive frequency. Held by TCRdb, this immuneACCESS table contains in-frame sequences only and omits some clones. Under half of the omission traces to an unresolved V gene where checked; the cause of the rest is unknown. V, J and clone size reflect that table, while D and trimming were determined from the DNA. The table for this sample lists 50,000 to 65,000 clones; more than 80% of them were counted only once. The ten biggest clones cover under 3% of the sample.

Sample: blood, taken at baseline. Recombination linked TRBV18 to TRBJ2-7; TRBD1 is possibly the D segment (5 matching bases). This receptor was taken from a person aged 25-85 years with non-small cell lung cancer. The DNA sequence reads TGTGCCAGCTCAACAGGCTCCCCAAGTCGTCGGGACGAGCAGTACTTC. The encoded protein is CASSTGSPSRRDEQYF.